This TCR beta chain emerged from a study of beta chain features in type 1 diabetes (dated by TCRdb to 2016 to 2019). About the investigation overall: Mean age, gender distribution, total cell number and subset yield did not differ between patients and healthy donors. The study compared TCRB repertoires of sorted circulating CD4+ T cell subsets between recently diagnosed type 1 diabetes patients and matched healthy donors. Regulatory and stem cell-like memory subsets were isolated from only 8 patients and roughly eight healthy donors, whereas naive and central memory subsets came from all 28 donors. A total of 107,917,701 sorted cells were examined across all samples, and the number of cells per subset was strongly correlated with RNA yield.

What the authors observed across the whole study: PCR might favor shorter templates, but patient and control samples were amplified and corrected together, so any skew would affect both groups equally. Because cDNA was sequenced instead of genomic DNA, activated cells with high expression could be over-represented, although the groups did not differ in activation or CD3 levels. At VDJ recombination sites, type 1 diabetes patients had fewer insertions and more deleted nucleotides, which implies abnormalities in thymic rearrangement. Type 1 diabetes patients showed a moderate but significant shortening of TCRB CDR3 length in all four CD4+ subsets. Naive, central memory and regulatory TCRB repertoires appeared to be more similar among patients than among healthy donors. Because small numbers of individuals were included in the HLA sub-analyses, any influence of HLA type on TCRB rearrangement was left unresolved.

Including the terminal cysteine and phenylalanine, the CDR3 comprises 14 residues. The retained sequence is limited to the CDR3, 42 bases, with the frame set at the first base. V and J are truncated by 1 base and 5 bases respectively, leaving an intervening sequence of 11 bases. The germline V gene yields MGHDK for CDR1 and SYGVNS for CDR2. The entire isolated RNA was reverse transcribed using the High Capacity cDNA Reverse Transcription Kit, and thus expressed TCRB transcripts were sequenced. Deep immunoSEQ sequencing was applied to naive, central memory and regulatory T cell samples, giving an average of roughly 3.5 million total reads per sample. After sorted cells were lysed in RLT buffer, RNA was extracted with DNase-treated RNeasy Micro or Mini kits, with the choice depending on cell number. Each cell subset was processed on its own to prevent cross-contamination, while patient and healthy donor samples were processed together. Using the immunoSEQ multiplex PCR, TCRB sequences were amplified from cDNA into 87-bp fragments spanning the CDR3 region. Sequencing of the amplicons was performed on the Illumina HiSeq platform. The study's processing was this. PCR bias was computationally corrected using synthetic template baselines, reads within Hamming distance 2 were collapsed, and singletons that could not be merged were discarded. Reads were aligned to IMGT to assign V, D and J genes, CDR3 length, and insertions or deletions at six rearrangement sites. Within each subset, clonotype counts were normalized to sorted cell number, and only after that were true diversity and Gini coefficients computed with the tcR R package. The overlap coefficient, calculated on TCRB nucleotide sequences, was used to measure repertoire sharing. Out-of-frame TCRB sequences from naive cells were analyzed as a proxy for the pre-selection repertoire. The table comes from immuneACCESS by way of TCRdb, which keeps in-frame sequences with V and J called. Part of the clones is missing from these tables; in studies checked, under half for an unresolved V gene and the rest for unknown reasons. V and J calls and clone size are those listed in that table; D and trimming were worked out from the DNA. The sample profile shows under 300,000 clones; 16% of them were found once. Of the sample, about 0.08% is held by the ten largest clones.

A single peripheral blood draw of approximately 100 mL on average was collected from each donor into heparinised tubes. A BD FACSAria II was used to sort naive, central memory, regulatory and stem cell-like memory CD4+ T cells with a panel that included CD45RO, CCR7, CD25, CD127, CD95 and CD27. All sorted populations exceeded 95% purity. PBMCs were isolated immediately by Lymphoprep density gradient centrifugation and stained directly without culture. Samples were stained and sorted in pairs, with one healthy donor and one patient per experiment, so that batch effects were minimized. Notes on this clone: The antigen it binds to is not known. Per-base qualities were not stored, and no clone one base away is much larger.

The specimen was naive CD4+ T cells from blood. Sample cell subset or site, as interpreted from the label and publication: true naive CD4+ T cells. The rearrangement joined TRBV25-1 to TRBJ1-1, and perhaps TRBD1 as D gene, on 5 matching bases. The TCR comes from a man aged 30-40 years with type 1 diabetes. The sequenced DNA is TGTGCCAGCAGTGAATTCAGGGTCGGTACTGAAGCTTTCTTT. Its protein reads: CASSEFRVGTEAFF.